The 10 T cell receptor beta chains below were found in one sample sequenced in a study of vaccination effects on CD4 cells after COVID-19. Antigen-specific CD4+ T cell clonotypes were called by their expansion after viral peptide-pool culture in ViraFEST. It was after 10 days of culture that CD4+ T cells were isolated. Generated by immunoSEQ multiplex PCR, the TCRdb table keeps only in-frame clones and is missing some. The sample lists tens of thousands of clones; roughly 80% were seen once. Their antigens are not known. Here the sequenced sample was CD4+ T cells from PBMCs cultured with HCoV-229E spike peptides, taken before COVID-19 vaccination. The receptors originated from a human donor who received a COVID-19 vaccine.

The J gene is TRBJ2-3, the V gene TRBV4-1; TRBD2 matches 9 bases. Trimming cost V 0 bases and J 6 bases; bases outside gene matches: 4. Germline-derived CDR1 and CDR2 are MGHRA and YSYEKL. The CDR3 spans 15 residues. The CDR3 region is CASSQEAGTSDTQYF. The CDR3 nucleotides read TGCGCCAGCAGCCAAGAGGCCGGGACTAGCGATACGCAGTATTTT.

In this sample, this clone turned up a few times. The chain uses TRBV2 and TRBJ1-1, with D perhaps matching TRBD1 (6 bases). The CDR3 totals 14 residues. Trimming cost V 10 bases and J 8 bases, with 23 bases left between them. The germline gives CDR1 SNHLY, CDR2 FYNNEI. The DNA for the CDR3 is TGTGCCACCAGGGACGGAGGGGGGCCCCAGGAAGCTTTCTTT. Translated, it gives CATRDGGGPQEAFF.

The chain recombines TRBV18 with TRBJ2-4; unclear D gene. The germline V gene encodes CDR1 KGHSH and CDR2 LQKENI. V shed 3 bases and J shed 1 base, with 10 bases lying between them. The CDR3 totals 15 residues. Written as DNA, the CDR3 is TGTGCCAGCTCACCGCTGGAAGAGGCCAAAAACATTCAGTACTTC. Translated, it gives CASSPLEEAKNIQYF. The complete variable domain, with remaining parts taken from reference TRBV18 and TRBJ2-4, reads NAGVMQNPRHLVRRRGQEARLRCSPMKGHSHVYWYRQLPEEGLKFMVYLQKENIIDESGMPKERFSAEFPKEGPSILRIQQVVRGDSAAYFCASSPLEEAKNIQYFGAGTRLSVL.

The chain is built from TRBV6-2 or TRBV6-3 and TRBJ1-6; TRBD1 matches at 9 bases. The CDR3 is 16 residues long. Per germline, CDR1 MNHEY and CDR2 SVGEGT. V gave up 5 bases and J gave up 9 bases; unmatched junction bases: 11. DNA for the CDR3: TGTGCCAGCAGTCGAGGACAGGGGCAGCGTGGTTCACCCCTCCACTTT. Encoded protein: CASSRGQGQRGSPLHF.

CDR3 residues: CASSVQGANEQYV. The CDR3 nucleotides read TGCGCCAGCAGCGTACAGGGGGCTAACGAGCAGTACGTC. This rearrangement joins TRBV5-1 to TRBJ2-7; 9 nucleotides match TRBD1. Germline lookup yields CDR1 SGHRS and CDR2 YFSETQ. Trimming at V came to 4 bases and at J to 5 bases, leaving 4 bases not matched to a gene. The CDR3 totals 13 residues.

V gene TRBV7-3 combines with J gene TRBJ2-1, with a tentative D call TRBD1 (5 bases). CDR3 size: 16 residues. Per germline, CDR1 SGHTA and CDR2 FQGTGA. The germline V and J ends were trimmed by 6 bases and 0 bases, with 15 bases remaining between them. CDR3 in amino acids: CASRPARASSYNEQFF. Here the CDR3 DNA reads TGTGCCAGCAGGCCGGCCAGGGCTAGCTCCTACAATGAGCAGTTCTTC.

V is TRBV5-6 and J is TRBJ1-6; D is unresolved. The CDR3 runs 12 residues. V was clipped by 0 bases and J by 8 bases, with 3 bases between them. Germline CDR1 SGHDT, CDR2 YYEEEE. This CDR3 is CASSLGHSPLHF. The DNA of the CDR3 is TGTGCCAGCAGCTTGGGTCATTCACCCCTCCACTTT. The whole variable domain, filled in from reference TRBV5-6 and TRBJ1-6, reads DAGVTQSPTHLIKTRGQQVTLRCSPKSGHDTVSWYQQALGQGPQFIFQYYEEEERQRGNFPDRFSGHQFPNYSSELNVNALLLGDSALYLCASSLGHSPLHFGNGTRLTVT.

There are a few counts of this clone. This rearrangement joins TRBV5-8 to TRBJ1-1; a possible D gene is TRBD1 (6 bases). Germline CDR1 is SGHTS and CDR2 is YDEGEE. The CDR3 is 15 amino acids. Trimming left V 7 bases short and J 1 base short, with 17 bases between. The CDR3 region is CASPGEEGGNTEAFF. The CDR3 DNA sequence: TGTGCCAGCCCGGGAGAAGAGGGGGGGAACACTGAAGCTTTCTTT.

V is TRBV30 and J is TRBJ1-1, with TRBD1 matching 7 bases. From germline, CDR1 is GTSNPN and CDR2 SVGIG (reference sequence). Unmatched junction bases numbered 5, after V lost 3 bases and J lost 10 bases. The CDR3 totals 11 residues. The CDR3 DNA is TGTGCCTGGAGGACAGGGCGGGCAGCTTTCTTT. Encoded protein: CAWRTGRAAFF.

J is TRBJ2-5 and V is TRBV29-1; TRBD1 aligns across 7 bases. The junction had 12 bases not matched to a gene; V was cut back by 4 bases and J by 4 bases. Germline assignment: CDR1 SQVTM and CDR2 ANQGSEA. This CDR3 is built from 15 residues. The DNA of the CDR3 is TGCAGCGTTGCTTTCTGGACAGGTGGCCTAGAGACCCAGTACTTC. Its translation: CSVAFWTGGLETQYF. Full variable domain (rest looked up from reference TRBV29-1 and TRBJ2-5): SAVISQKPSRDICQRGTSLTIQCQVDSQVTMMFWYRQQPGQSLTLIATANQGSEATYESGFVIDKFPISRPNLTFSTLTVSNMSPEDSSIYLCSVAFWTGGLETQYFGPGTRLLVL.